Below, one T cell receptor (beta chain) is given with its context. Its specificity is not known. A v3.0 immunoSEQ assay was performed at survey level. Generated by immunoSEQ multiplex PCR, the TCRdb table keeps only in-frame clones and is missing some. The repertoire holds approximately 17,000 clones, with roughly 72% as singletons. The sample comes from a study of long-term antiretroviral therapy in people with HIV. Whole-study results and caveats: CDR3 length ranges were narrower in HIV repertoires than in controls. Dominance of pre-ART expanded clones persisted, fluctuating and often declining after ART. Collection spanned 2004 to 2017; ART regimens may be less effective than current ones.

The receptor was derived from a woman aged 50 to 60 with HIV. Sequenced material: unsorted PBMCs, taken just under 2.6 years before starting antiretroviral therapy.

CDR3 bases: TGTGCCAGTAGTCCCTACACTAGCAATCAGCCCCAGCATTTT. Translation gives CASSPYTSNQPQHF. The chain has TRBV19 and TRBJ1-5, with D unclear. CDR3 length: 14 residues. The V and J ends lost 5 bases and 0 bases respectively, with 8 bases between them. The germline V gene encodes CDR1 LNHDA and CDR2 SQIVND (reference sequence).